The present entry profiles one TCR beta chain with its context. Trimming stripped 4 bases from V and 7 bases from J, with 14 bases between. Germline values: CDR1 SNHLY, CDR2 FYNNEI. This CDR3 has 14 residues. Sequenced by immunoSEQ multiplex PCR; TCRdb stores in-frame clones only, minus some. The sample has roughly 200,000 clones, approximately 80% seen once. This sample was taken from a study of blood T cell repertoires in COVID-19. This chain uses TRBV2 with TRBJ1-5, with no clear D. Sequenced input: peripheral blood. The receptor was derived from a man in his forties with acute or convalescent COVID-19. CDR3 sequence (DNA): TGTGCCAGCAGTGCCCCTCCCCAGAGGCAGCCCCAGCATTTT. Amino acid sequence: CASSAPPQRQPQHF. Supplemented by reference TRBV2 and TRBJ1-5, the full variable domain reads EPEVTQTPSHQVTQMGQEVILRCVPISNHLYFYWYRQILGQKVEFLVSFYNNEISEKSEIFDDQFSVERPDGSNFTLKIRSTKLEDSAMYFCASSAPPQRQPQHFGDGTRLSIL.